This TCR beta chain is from a study of lymphopenia after photon versus proton radiotherapy. General study points: Oligoclonal CD8+ Temra expansion after nadir drove photon patients' diversity drop. Survival link was tested only in deceased patients; proton benefit remains a possibility.

There are 15 residues in the CDR3. Germline assignment: CDR1 WNHNN and CDR2 SYGVQD (reference sequence). Trimming shortened V by 3 bases and J by 3 bases, and 12 bases separated the two germline ends. Points on this clone: Its cognate antigen is unknown.

Data came from immunoSEQ multiplex PCR; TCRdb stores just in-frame clones and leaves some out. Of 150,000 to 200,000 clones in the sample, 88% were seen once. The chain uses TRBV10-1 and TRBJ2-1; tentative D call: TRBD2 (6 bases). The input for sequencing was peripheral blood, taken from a patient treated with photon-based radiotherapy. The clonotype originates from a man aged 45-65 years with gastric cancer. The CDR3 reads CASSDGGVGYNEQFF. CDR3 coding DNA: TGCGCCAGCAGTGACGGGGGAGTAGGCTACAATGAGCAGTTCTTC.